The T cell receptor (beta chain) described here comes from a study of T cell responses to AZD1222 COVID-19 vaccine. Findings and caveats of the study: Possibly, clonal diversity was underestimated; donors were largely white British and included more females. Spike was spanned by vaccine-associated CD4 TCRs, which were dominant at 160-218 and 743-854.

The protocol was immunoSEQ multiplex PCR, while the TCRdb copy is restricted to in-frame clones and leaves out a portion. The sample yields some 140,000 clones, more than 85% seen once. This clone was counted a single time. Its antigen is not known. The material sequenced was peripheral blood, taken on day 0 of AZD1222 vaccination. This sequence was found in an adult in good health.

The chain's CDR3 is CATSEERGATGELFF. Written as DNA, the CDR3 is TGTGCCACCAGCGAAGAGCGGGGGGCCACCGGGGAGCTGTTTTTT. The genes are TRBV15 and TRBJ2-2; 9 bases are a match to TRBD2. This CDR3 is 15 amino acids long. Germline CDR1 is LNHNV and CDR2 is YYDKDF (reference sequence). J lost 4 bases, V lost 5 bases, and 5 bases had no gene match.